Following are 5 T cell receptor beta chains from one sample sequenced in a study of regulatory T cells in long-lasting Graves disease (dated by TCRdb to about 2021). Libraries were built with multiplex PCR. The sequencer was an Illumina HiSeq 4000. iRepertoire HTBI primers and Arm-PCR amplification of CDR3 regions were used to construct TCR beta libraries. TCRdb reanalyzed the raw reads on its own, using fastp at Q25 for trimming and MiXCR for clone calling, and kept in-frame beta chains. Rows are combined by CDR3 protein, so each entry shows the most common genes and DNA. This sample holds roughly 320,000 distinct CDR3 sequences; about a sixth were observed only once. Just under 30% of the sample belongs to the ten largest clones. The time point label for this specimen denotes: newly diagnosed GD, antithyroid drugs for less than 3 months. RNA was extracted from PBMCs in TRIzol for both TCR sequencing and RNA sequencing.

This same sample was also part of a study on T cells in Graves' hyperthyroidism and ophthalmopathy.

The sequenced sample was peripheral blood mononuclear cells (PBMCs), obtained at new diagnosis, from a patient treated with antithyroid drugs. These receptors were taken from a man aged 40-55 years with Graves disease. Donor details come from another sample of the same person, matched by shared clones.

This clonotype was counted a few times. The V gene is TRBV7-2, the J gene TRBJ1-6; D possibly corresponds to TRBD1 (5 bases). The CDR3 runs 13 residues. The V end was cut by 5 bases, the J end by 13 bases, with 15 bases between. Germline CDR1 and CDR2: SGHTA and FQGNSA. The DNA for the CDR3 is TGTGCCAGCAGCCTCCCCGGGGGTAGGCCCCTCCACTTT. Encoded protein: CASSLPGGRPLHF. The variable domain in full, completed from reference TRBV7-2 and TRBJ1-6, reads GAGVSQSPSNKVTEKGKDVELRCDPISGHTALYWYRQSLGQGLEFLIYFQGNSAPDKSGLPSDRFSAERTGGSVSTLTIQRTQQEDSAVYLCASSLPGGRPLHFGNGTRLTVT.

This clonotype was recorded a few times. This chain links TRBV24-1 with TRBJ1-3; D possibly corresponds to TRBD1 (5 bases). Trimming left V 2 bases short and J 2 bases short, with 6 bases between. The CDR3 loop spans 14 amino acids. The germline gives CDR1 KGHDR, CDR2 SFDVKD. This chain's CDR3 is CATSDSQAGNTIYF. For the CDR3, the DNA is TGTGCCACCAGTGATTCACAGGCTGGAAACACCATATATTTT.

This clonotype has a count of ten or more. The chain has TRBV19 and TRBJ1-2; D remains ambiguous. Trimming cost V 5 bases and J 0 bases, with 4 bases left between them. The CDR3 covers 12 residues. Germline V CDR1 and CDR2: LNHDA, SQIVND (reference sequence). CDR3 amino acids: CASSAPNYGYTF. CDR3 coding DNA: TGTGCCAGTAGTGCTCCTAACTATGGCTACACCTTC.

This clonotype was seen at least ten times. The chain joins TRBV12-3 or TRBV12-4 to TRBJ2-5; D remains ambiguous. V dropped 2 bases and J dropped 1 base, with 8 bases sitting between them. This CDR3 spans 14 amino acids. CDR3 residues: CASSLPQPQETQYF. CDR3 coding DNA: TGTGCCAGCAGTTTACCCCAGCCCCAAGAGACCCAGTACTTC.

This clonotype was detected many times. The V and J genes are TRBV6-2 or TRBV6-3 and TRBJ2-3; D is unclear. Trimming took 4 bases from V and 4 from J, leaving 15 bases between them. This CDR3 comprises 15 residues. Germline V gives CDR1 MNHEY, CDR2 SVGEGT. The CDR3 sequence is CASSSNILSPDTQYF. In nucleotides, the CDR3 is TGTGCCAGCAGTTCAAACATTCTATCGCCAGATACGCAGTATTTT.